The entry below describes one TCR beta chain. The source of the sample is a study of T cell changes during pregnancy in multiple sclerosis. V was pared by 3 bases and J by 2 bases, with 7 bases between. CDR3 length: 13 residues. The germline gives CDR1 KGHSH, CDR2 LQKENI. Sequenced by immunoSEQ multiplex PCR; TCRdb stores in-frame clones only, minus some. The table includes 70,000 to 95,000 clones, 90% to 95% detected once. This specimen was peripheral blood, taken in the third trimester of pregnancy. This chain links TRBV18 with TRBJ2-5, with D uncertain. This receptor was identified in a female donor with multiple sclerosis, enrolled in a pregnancy study. The CDR3 nucleotides read TGTGCCAGCTCACCGGGCAGACAAGAGACCCAGTACTTC. Its translation is CASSPGRQETQYF. The entire variable domain, with the rest obtained from reference TRBV18 and TRBJ2-5, is as follows: NAGVMQNPRHLVRRRGQEARLRCSPMKGHSHVYWYRQLPEEGLKFMVYLQKENIIDESGMPKERFSAEFPKEGPSILRIQQVVRGDSAAYFCASSPGRQETQYFGPGTRLLVL.